The sequence of this T cell receptor beta chain was determined in a study of blood T cell repertoires in COVID-19. Profiling relied on immunoSEQ multiplex PCR, and the TCRdb table lists in-frame clones only, not all of them. The table lists over 80,000 clones, 74% of them singletons. This clone was seen a single time. This CDR3 has 14 amino acids. Germline CDR1 MDHEN, CDR2 SYDVKM. V lost 2 bases to trimming and J lost 1 base, with 8 bases between them. Material for sequencing was peripheral blood. The genes are TRBV28 and TRBJ1-2; D ambiguous. The origin of this receptor is a man between 70 and 80 years old with COVID-19, enrolled during active disease. The DNA of the CDR3 is TGTGCCAGCAGTTTACCCAATGTTAACTATGGCTACACCTTC. Its protein product is CASSLPNVNYGYTF.